This is a list of T cell receptor beta chains from one sample in a study of chemoradiotherapy in HPV16-positive cancers. TCRdb keeps only in-frame clones here, not all; method: immunoSEQ multiplex PCR. The table shows about 67,000 clones, with more than 70% occurring only once. Material: blood, obtained from a patient who underwent chemoradiotherapy. The receptors derive from a human donor with HPV-associated anogenital cancer. Each CDR3 is given with its conserved first and last residue. Fields, in order: clone size, J gene, D gene, V gene, CDR3 DNA, CDR3 protein. D genes are given only for firm matches. Expanded clones get a size class; other rows say once, few or many, or leave the size out.

.	TRBJ2-2	TRBD1	TRBV7-2	TGTGCCAGCAGCTTTGGCAGGGGGCTTGTCGGGGAGCTGTTTTTT	CASSFGRGLVGELFF
.	TRBJ2-2	.	TRBV11-2	TGTGCCAGCAGCTTATCGGGCAGCTGGACCGGGGAGCTGTTTTTT	CASSLSGSWTGELFF
.	TRBJ2-1	TRBD2	TRBV11-2	TGTGCCAGCAGCAGAGACCGTCCGGGGACTAGCGGGAGTACGGGTGAGCAGTTCTTC	CASSRDRPGTSGSTGEQFF
once	TRBJ1-2	.	TRBV10-3	TGTGCCATCAGTGAAGTGGGGAAGAAGGTGGATGGCTACACCTTC	CAISEVGKKVDGYTF
.	TRBJ2-6	TRBD2	TRBV9	TGTGCCAGCAGCCCGAGGACTAGCGGGCCCTCTGGGGCCAACGTCCTGACTTTC	CASSPRTSGPSGANVLTF
.	TRBJ2-5	.	TRBV2	TGTGCCAGCAGGGTTTCCGCCGGGGAGACCCAGTACTTC	CASRVSAGETQYF
once	TRBJ2-7	TRBD1	TRBV5-4	TGTGCCAGCAGCTTTAGAGGGGGCAACTACGAGCAGTACTTC	CASSFRGGNYEQYF
.	TRBJ2-1	TRBD2	TRBV18	TGTGCCAGCTCACTTCGGGAGGGGAGCTCCTACAATGAGCAGTTCTTC	CASSLREGSSYNEQFF
few	TRBJ2-7	TRBD1	TRBV7-2	TGTGCCAGCAGCGCCGGGACAGGGTCTTCCGAGCAGTACTTC	CASSAGTGSSEQYF
.	TRBJ2-3	TRBD2	TRBV28	TGTGCCAGCAGTTTATCGGGGCTTACTAGCGGGAGTAATACGCAGTATTTT	CASSLSGLTSGSNTQYF
.	TRBJ2-3	TRBD2	TRBV12-5	TGTGCTAGTGGCCTAAAGCGGGGGGGCGCAGATACGCAGTATTTT	CASGLKRGGADTQYF
.	TRBJ2-4	TRBD1	TRBV9	TGTGCCAGCAGCCCAAGCTGGGGACAGGGATCAACCCTAGCCAAAAACATTCAGTACTTC	CASSPSWGQGSTLAKNIQYF
.	TRBJ1-1	.	TRBV19	TGTGCCAGTAGTATAGGCAGCAGTATGAACACTGAAGCTTTCTTT	CASSIGSSMNTEAFF
.	TRBJ1-2	.	TRBV15	TGTGCCACCAGCGTGCAGGGATCAAGTCCTTATGGCTACACCTTC	CATSVQGSSPYGYTF
.	TRBJ1-1	TRBD1	TRBV7-9	TGTGCCAGCAGCTTAGCGGGACAGGGGGCTGATGAAGCTTTCTTT	CASSLAGQGADEAFF
.	TRBJ1-2	.	TRBV14	TGTGCCAGCAGCCAACGGGACCGCCGAGGGGGCTACACCTTC	CASSQRDRRGGYTF
.	TRBJ2-7	TRBD2	TRBV5-1	TGCGCCAGCAGCTTGGAGGAGACTAGCGGACTTTACGAGCAGTACTTC	CASSLEETSGLYEQYF
.	TRBJ2-7	.	TRBV19	TGTGCCACTGGGTTATCATCCTACGAGCAGTACTTC	CATGLSSYEQYF
once	TRBJ2-2	TRBD2	TRBV19	TGTGCCAGTAGTATTTTTGGACTAGGCCTGCCGGGGGAGCTGTTTTTT	CASSIFGLGLPGELFF
.	TRBJ2-2	.	TRBV10-1	TGCGCCAGCAGTGAACGGGCCGGGGAGCTGTTTTTT	CASSERAGELFF
.	TRBJ2-3	.	TRBV28	TGTGCCAGCAGCCGGACCGGGCCTGGGACAGATACGCAGTATTTT	CASSRTGPGTDTQYF
.	TRBJ1-5	TRBD1	TRBV6-1	TGTGCCAGCTTAGACAGGGCCCACAATCAGCCCCAGCATTTT	CASLDRAHNQPQHF
once	TRBJ1-1	TRBD1	TRBV19	TGTGCCAGTAGTAGGCCCTCTGGACAGGATCCACCGAACACTGAAGCTTTCTTT	CASSRPSGQDPPNTEAFF
.	TRBJ1-5	TRBD1	TRBV4-1	TGCGCCAGCAGCCATGGCGGAACAGGGGTTAATCAGCCCCAGCATTTT	CASSHGGTGVNQPQHF
.	TRBJ1-3	.	TRBV7-9	TGTGCCAGCAGCTTAGTCGCCGGGTCTCAGAACACCATATATTTT	CASSLVAGSQNTIYF